The 32 T cell receptor beta chains in this list originate from one sample, sequenced in a study of cytomegalovirus exposure and HLA in healthy donors. The primer mix had 60 Vbeta and 13 Jbeta primers. Here immunoSEQ multiplex PCR was the method, and the copy in TCRdb shows in-frame clones only, minus some. The sample lists around 92,000 clones; 65% to 85% were seen once. Sequencing was carried out using PBMCs. The receptors originated from a man in his late teens or twenties in good health and CMV-seronegative.

The chain joins TRBV27 to TRBJ1-1; D gene unclear. Trimming cost V 6 bases and J 0 bases, with 8 bases left between them. This CDR3 contains 13 residues. Germline V gene data show CDR1 as MNHEY and CDR2 as SMNVEV (reference sequence). CDR3 DNA sequence: TGTGCCAGCAGAGAGGGATTGAACACTGAAGCTTTCTTT. It yields the protein CASREGLNTEAFF.

The chain uses TRBV19 and TRBJ1-2; 7 positions match TRBD1. The CDR3 spans 15 residues. Germline trimming cut 7 bases from V and 4 bases from J; bases unmatched to any gene: 12. Germline-derived CDR1 and CDR2 are LNHDA and SQIVND (reference sequence). The CDR3 DNA is TGTGCCAGTAAAAGGGGGGCAGGGGGGAGCTATGGCTACACCTTC. It encodes CASKRGAGGSYGYTF.

This clone was observed a handful of times. The rearrangement uses TRBV13 and TRBJ2-5; D ambiguous. This CDR3 has 17 amino acids. Trimming left V 5 bases short and J 1 base short, with 20 bases between. Germline CDR1 and CDR2: PRHDT and FYEKMQ (reference sequence). DNA of the CDR3: TGTGCCAGCAGCCTCAATCTCCCGGCTAGGTCCCAAGAGACCCAGTACTTC. This translates into CASSLNLPARSQETQYF.

The chain links TRBV7-3 to TRBJ2-1; TRBD2 is a possible D gene (5 bases). The CDR3 runs 15 residues. Germline CDR1 SGHTA, CDR2 FQGTGA. The V end was cut by 5 bases, the J end by 0 bases, with 11 bases between. CDR3 loop: CASSPQLDSYNEQFF. CDR3 coding DNA: TGTGCCAGCAGCCCGCAACTAGACTCCTACAATGAGCAGTTCTTC.

V usage is TRBV2 and J usage is TRBJ1-1, with TRBD1 matching over 8 bases. This CDR3 spans 15 amino acids. Per germline, CDR1 SNHLY and CDR2 FYNNEI. V dropped 8 bases and J dropped 0; count of bases not matched to a gene: 8. CDR3 sequence (DNA): TGTGCCAGCCGCAGGACAGGGCGGATGAACACTGAAGCTTTCTTT. It codes for CASRRTGRMNTEAFF.

The chain uses TRBV30 and TRBJ1-1; 8 bases match TRBD1. Losses at the gene ends were 8 bases for V and 8 bases for J; bases not matched to a gene: 16. This CDR3 is built from 14 residues. Germline values: CDR1 GTSNPN, CDR2 SVGIG (reference sequence). CDR3 sequence: CAHNPHSDRVEAFF. In nucleotides, the CDR3 is TGTGCCCATAACCCCCACTCGGACAGGGTAGAAGCTTTCTTT.

The chain has TRBV27 and TRBJ2-7; 10 bases are a match to TRBD2. The V gene's germline CDR1 is MNHEY and CDR2 SMNVEV (reference sequence). Losses at the gene ends were 5 bases for V and 3 bases for J; bases not matched to a gene: 19. CDR3 length equals 19 residues. CDR3 sequence: CASSRFGLSSGGHLYEQYF. The CDR3 coding sequence is TGTGCCAGCAGTCGGTTTGGCCTCTCTAGCGGGGGACACCTCTACGAGCAGTACTTC.

The genes are TRBV11-2 and TRBJ2-2, with 11 bases aligning to TRBD2. The trim removed 4 bases at V and 0 bases at J, leaving 1 base unmatched. This CDR3 has 16 amino acids. Germline V CDR1 and CDR2: SGHAT, FQNNGV. The CDR3 DNA follows: TGTGCCAGCAGCTGGGGACTAGCGGCGAACACCGGGGAGCTGTTTTTT. Its translation: CASSWGLAANTGELFF. Using reference TRBV11-2 and TRBJ2-2 for the parts outside the CDR3, the full variable domain is EAGVAQSPRYKIIEKRQSVAFWCNPISGHATLYWYQQILGQGPKLLIQFQNNGVVDDSQLPKDRFSAERLKGVDSTLKIQPAKLEDSAVYLCASSWGLAANTGELFFGEGSRLTVL.

This clone was counted once. V and J are TRBV11-3 and TRBJ2-5, with D possibly being TRBD2 (6 bases). The J call could be wrong; TRBJ2-7 is a better fit for the DNA end. Germline CDR1 and CDR2: SGHNT and YENEEA. The CDR3 extends over 13 amino acids. CDR3 sequence: CASSPGLFYEQYF. In nucleotides, the CDR3 is TGTGCCAGCAGCCCGGGACTTTTCTACGAGCAGTACTTC.

The chain recombines TRBV6-5 with TRBJ1-1, with 8 bases aligning to TRBD1. The germline CDR1 and CDR2 sequences are MNHEY and SVGAGI. With 2 bases clipped from V and 3 bases from J, the junction kept 2 bases outside the gene matches. The CDR3 runs 14 residues. The CDR3 nucleotides are TGTGCCAGCAGTTACGGACAGGGATACACTGAAGCTTTCTTT. Its protein is CASSYGQGYTEAFF.

Remarks on this clone: Distinct nucleotide sequences in the sample also encode this CDR3. The genes are TRBV19 and TRBJ2-2; the D gene is possibly TRBD1 (6 bases). Germline V gene lookup returns CDR1 LNHDA and CDR2 SQIVND (reference sequence). CDR3 length: 16 amino acids. The germline V and J ends were trimmed by 6 bases and 6 bases, with 20 bases remaining between them. The CDR3 reads CASRSWTASTSGELFF. The CDR3 DNA follows: TGTGCCAGTAGGTCCTGGACAGCCTCTACATCCGGGGAGCTGTTTTTT.

In this sample, this clone turned up a few times. The CDR3 spells CASSLLQVDEQYF. In DNA, the CDR3 is TGTGCCAGCAGCCTATTACAGGTTGACGAGCAGTACTTC. V is TRBV16 and J is TRBJ2-7, with D maybe TRBD1 (5 bases). The germline CDR1 and CDR2 sequences are KGHSY and FQNENV. V gave up 4 bases and J gave up 5 bases, with 12 bases separating them. This CDR3 has 13 amino acids.

The genes are TRBV28 and TRBJ1-5; D unresolved. This CDR3 is built from 19 residues. CDR1 MDHEN and CDR2 SYDVKM come from the germline V gene. With 6 bases removed from V and 0 bases from J, the gap between germline ends came to 24 bases. CDR3 region: CASRSPRPGNRYSNQPQHF. CDR3 DNA sequence: TGTGCCAGCAGATCCCCCCGTCCGGGAAACCGATATAGCAATCAGCCCCAGCATTTT.

On this clone itself: This same CDR3 is encoded by further DNA sequences in the sample. The chain carries TRBV11-2 and TRBJ1-2, with no clear D. Germline lookup yields CDR1 SGHAT and CDR2 FQNNGV. This CDR3 is built from 13 residues. V was clipped by 5 bases and J by 3 bases, with 10 bases between them. CDR3 in DNA: TGTGCCAGCAGCCCCGGTCTGGACTATGGCTACACCTTC. Protein product: CASSPGLDYGYTF.

In regard to this clone: This sample also contains other DNA sequences that code for the same CDR3. Here the CDR3 DNA reads TGTGCCAGCAGTGGGCAGGCCATCTTCTCTGAAGCTTTCTTT. This encodes CASSGQAIFSEAFF. This sequence joins TRBV7-3 and TRBJ1-1; D uncertain. V dropped 6 bases and J dropped 6 bases, with 17 bases sitting between them. The length of the CDR3 is 14 residues. Germline V gene data show CDR1 as SGHTA and CDR2 as FQGTGA.

The V call is TRBV19, the J call TRBJ1-5; unclear D gene. Germline CDR1 is LNHDA and CDR2 is SQIVND (reference sequence). The CDR3 runs 14 residues. The V gene lost 7 bases and the J gene lost 3 bases, with 13 bases spanning the gap. The CDR3 is CASTGIAHNQPQHF. CDR3 nucleotides: TGTGCCAGTACGGGGATCGCCCACAATCAGCCCCAGCATTTT.

The genes are TRBV18 and TRBJ1-6; unclear D gene. The CDR3 runs 18 residues. The V end was cut by 3 bases, the J end by 1 base, with 16 bases between. CDR1 is KGHSH and CDR2 is LQKENI in the germline V gene. The CDR3 DNA follows: TGTGCCAGCTCACCCCTAAAACAGAAGGCGTCCTATAATTCACCCCTCCACTTT. Protein product: CASSPLKQKASYNSPLHF.

The V and J genes are TRBV2 and TRBJ2-3, with a weak D call TRBD2 (6 bases). CDR1 and CDR2 (germline): SNHLY, FYNNEI. There are 12 residues in the CDR3. V lost 8 bases to trimming and J lost 5 bases, with 11 bases between them. The CDR3: CASGEEEDTQYF. CDR3 in DNA: TGTGCCAGCGGGGAGGAGGAAGATACGCAGTATTTT.

The chain couples TRBV6-1 to TRBJ2-4, with 9 bases lining up with TRBD1. The V and J ends lost 6 bases and 4 bases, in that order; junction bases with no gene match: 7. There are 15 residues in the CDR3. The germline CDR1 and CDR2 sequences are MNHNS and SASEGT. CDR3 DNA: TGTGCCAGCAGCGAGCCCGGACAGGGGAAAAACATTCAGTACTTC. Its protein product is CASSEPGQGKNIQYF.

The chain is built from TRBV7-3 and TRBJ2-3; a weak D match, TRBD2 (5 bases). The CDR3 is 13 amino acids. CDR1 SGHTA and CDR2 FQGTGA come from the germline V gene. The V end lost 4 bases, the J end lost 1 base, and 6 bases lay between the germline ends. CDR3 coding DNA: TGTGCCAGCAGCTCCGGGGGCACAGATACGCAGTATTTT. The encoded protein is CASSSGGTDTQYF.

The DNA for the CDR3 is TGTGCCAGCAGCAAATGGGGCGACAGGGTCTACGAGCAGTACTTC. Protein product: CASSKWGDRVYEQYF. This chain joins TRBV21-1 and TRBJ2-7; the table's D call, TRBD1, has no DNA check behind it. TRBV21-1 is recorded as a pseudogene. This CDR3 is 15 amino acids long.

The rearrangement uses TRBV5-6 and TRBJ2-4; a possible D gene is TRBD1 (6 bases). CDR3 length: 14 residues. V lost 4 bases and J 6 bases, leaving 14 bases between the germline ends. From germline, CDR1 is SGHDT and CDR2 YYEEEE. CDR3 amino acids: CASSRLDSLNIQYF. CDR3 coding DNA: TGTGCCAGCAGCAGACTGGACAGCTTAAACATTCAGTACTTC.

The chain links TRBV18 to TRBJ2-7; possibly TRBD1 for D (5 bases). Between the trimmed V and J ends, which lost 0 bases and 5 bases, there was a span of 17 bases. Germline V gene data show CDR1 as KGHSH and CDR2 as LQKENI. The CDR3 spans 16 residues. The CDR3 bases are TGTGCCAGCTCACCACCCGGCCCAGGGAAGGACGACGAGCAGTACTTC. This codes for CASSPPGPGKDDEQYF.

This clone was seen a few times. J is TRBJ2-5 and V is TRBV9, with 7 nucleotides matching TRBD2. The J call may be incorrect, as the DNA end agrees better with TRBJ2-7. Germline V gene sequence: CDR1 SGDLS, CDR2 YYNGEE. The CDR3 contains 12 residues. Here the CDR3 reads CASSRTSNEQYF. In DNA form, the CDR3 reads TGTGCCAGCAGCCGGACTAGTAACGAGCAGTACTTC.

V usage is TRBV4-1 and J usage is TRBJ2-4; perhaps TRBD2 as D (6 bases). Germline CDR1 reads MGHRA; CDR2 reads YSYEKL. V was clipped by 3 bases and J by 0 bases, with 9 bases between them. The length of the CDR3 is 15 residues. The CDR3 protein is CASSQGLVAKNIQYF. CDR3 DNA sequence: TGCGCCAGCAGCCAGGGACTGGTAGCCAAAAACATTCAGTACTTC.

As concerns this clone: A junction boundary mismatches the germline segment, possibly from a read error. J is TRBJ2-7 and V is TRBV7-9; D gene unclear. Germline loops: CDR1 SEHNR, CDR2 FQNEAQ (reference sequence). The CDR3 has 15 residues. The CDR3 protein is CSSSLYGGAPEEQYF. In DNA form, the CDR3 reads TGTTCCAGCAGCTTATATGGCGGAGCCCCTGAGGAGCAGTACTTC.

The chain recombines TRBV15 with TRBJ2-1, with TRBD1 matching over 12 bases. CDR1 and CDR2 from the germline V gene are LNHNV and YYDKDF (reference sequence). The CDR3 is made up of 16 amino acids. V was clipped by 4 bases and J by 7 bases; unmatched bases: 8. The CDR3 DNA reads TGTGCCACCAGCAAACTTCCGGGACAGGGGGCGAATGAGCAGTTCTTC. Its protein is CATSKLPGQGANEQFF.

The chain is built from TRBV7-9 and TRBJ1-2, with D possibly matching TRBD1 (5 bases). The germline V gene has CDR1 SEHNR and CDR2 FQNEAQ (reference sequence). This CDR3 is 17 amino acids long. V was pared by 0 bases and J by 3 bases, with 17 bases between. The CDR3 loop reads CASSLARAGPWDYGYTF. The CDR3 nucleotides are TGTGCCAGCAGCTTAGCGAGGGCGGGGCCCTGGGACTATGGCTACACCTTC.

The chain combines TRBV5-3 with TRBJ1-1, with 7 bases identical to TRBD1. TRBV5-3 is an ORF; its function is uncertain. With V trimmed by 0 bases and J by 0 bases, 8 bases remained unmatched. The length of the CDR3 is 17 residues. The DNA for the CDR3 is TGTGCCAGAAGCTTGGGGGGACAGAGGCAGATGAACACTGAAGCTTTCTTT. Protein sequence: CARSLGGQRQMNTEAFF.

Turning to this clone: Different DNA sequences within this sample yield the same CDR3. This chain uses TRBV6-4 with TRBJ1-6; D not certain. V dropped 7 bases and J dropped 13 bases, with 11 bases sitting between them. This CDR3 contains 11 residues. CDR1 and CDR2 from the germline V gene are MRHNA and SNTAGT. The CDR3 region has the DNA TGTGCCAGCACGAACTTTTCGCCCCTCCACTTT. This translates into CASTNFSPLHF.

A remark on this clone: The junction shows a germline mismatch at one end, possibly a read error. V gene TRBV7-7 combines with J gene TRBJ2-5, with 8 nucleotides matching TRBD1. This CDR3 region has 16 residues. The germline CDR1 and CDR2 sequences are SSHAT and FNYEAQ (reference sequence). The CDR3 DNA reads TGTGCTAGCAGCTTAGCGCGGAACAGGGGGTACGAGACCCAGTACTTC. Translation gives CASSLARNRGYETQYF. Combining the CDR3 with reference TRBV7-7 and TRBJ2-5 gives the whole variable domain GAGVSQSPRYKVTKRGQDVTLRCDPISSHATLYWYQQALGQGPEFLTYFNYEAQPDKSGLPSDRFSAERPEGSISTLTIQRTEQRDSAMYRCASSLARNRGYETQYFGPGTRLLVL.

J is TRBJ2-2 and V is TRBV5-1; maybe TRBD2 (6 bases). The V gene's germline CDR1 is SGHRS and CDR2 YFSETQ. V was shortened by 3 bases and J by 4 bases, with 10 bases between the two germline ends. The CDR3 extends over 14 amino acids. The CDR3 DNA sequence: TGCGCCAGCAGCTGGGGGGAAAGCACCGGGGAGCTGTTTTTT. It is translated as CASSWGESTGELFF.